The source of this T cell receptor beta chain is a study of spatial heterogeneity in lung cancer. Germline V lookup: CDR1 SGHTA, CDR2 FQGNSA. J was trimmed by 1 base and V by 10 bases; bases with no gene match: 10. The CDR3 length is 17 residues. Time point indicated: sample taken at primary tumor resection. The roughly 79 donors had untreated early-stage non-small cell lung cancer. Whole RNA from tumor, nontumor lung or frozen PBMC was sequenced unsorted. Individual TCR cDNA molecules each bore their own unique molecular identifier. TCRdb passed the 5' RACE reads through MiXCR, listing each CDR3 protein once. Of 85,000 to 100,000 distinct CDR3 sequences in the sample, more than 10% were seen once. This clonotype was seen more than once but under ten times.

The material was PBMCs, obtained at surgery. This TCR derives from a male donor with early-stage non-small cell lung cancer. V usage is TRBV7-2 and J usage is TRBJ2-3, with TRBD2 matching over 14 bases. The CDR3 DNA reads as TGTGCCAAAAGCCACGGGACTAGCGGGGGAGGCACAGATACGCAGTATTTT. It specifies CAKSHGTSGGGTDTQYF. Complete variable domain (other parts from reference TRBV7-2 and TRBJ2-3): GAGVSQSPSNKVTEKGKDVELRCDPISGHTALYWYRQSLGQGLEFLIYFQGNSAPDKSGLPSDRFSAERTGGSVSTLTIQRTQQEDSAVYLCAKSHGTSGGGTDTQYFGPGTRLTVL.